This T cell receptor beta chain was captured in a study of CD8+CD57+ T cells in acquired aplastic anemia. As for the study in general: Sorted CD4+ and CD8+ cells gave an average of approximately 3.4 ug of DNA.

Investigators profiled TCR beta VDJ and CDR3 from genomic DNA template. One entry per CDR3 protein results from TCRdb running MiXCR on the reads. In the table there are over 150,000 distinct CDR3 sequences, just over 50% of which are singletons. Those patients picked for sequencing had displayed CD8+CD57+ cell expansion on flow cytometry. There was no therapy given to any patient before the blood sampling took place. Details on this clonotype: Its target is unknown.

Study-level findings and limits: With respect to CD8+ Simpson's diversity, patients and controls did not differ significantly. Patients had under 30 CD8+ CDR3 sequences in common with controls (the shared set).

Germline lookup yields CDR1 MNHEY and CDR2 SMNVEV (reference sequence). There are 15 residues in the CDR3. J lost 6 bases, V lost 3 bases, and 7 bases had no gene match. This receptor was identified in a human donor with aplastic anemia. J is TRBJ2-7 and V is TRBV27; 11 positions match TRBD1. Sequenced sample: sorted CD4+, CD8+, or CD8+CD57+ T cells (not recorded which) from PBMCs. CDR3 sequence reads: CASSFSGTGGAEQYF. CDR3 DNA: TGTGCCAGCAGTTTTTCCGGGACAGGGGGGGCCGAGCAGTACTTC.